The 2 T cell receptor beta chains in this list originate from one sample, sequenced in a study of T cell responses to AZD1222 COVID-19 vaccine. Method: immunoSEQ multiplex PCR; TCRdb's copy keeps in-frame clones and lacks some. Here the sample spans fewer than 250,000 clones, over 80% being singletons. The sequenced sample was peripheral blood, obtained on day 0 of AZD1222 vaccination. Receptors originate from an adult in good health.

The chain joins TRBV12-3 or TRBV12-4 to TRBJ1-4; no reliable D call. The length of the CDR3 is 13 residues. V lost 6 bases and J lost 8, with 13 bases in between. CDR3 coding DNA: TGTGCCAGCAGGGAAAGGGAAGGGGAAAAACTGTTTTTT. Encoded protein: CASREREGEKLFF.

This clone was detected once. V is TRBV5-1 and J is TRBJ1-2; 7 positions match TRBD1. Germline values: CDR1 SGHRS, CDR2 YFSETQ. The junction had 10 bases not matched to a gene; V was cut back by 4 bases and J by 7 bases. The CDR3 totals 14 residues. The DNA for the CDR3 is TGCGCCAGCAGCCCCGGGACAGACGTCTTTGGCTACACCTTC. It is translated as CASSPGTDVFGYTF.